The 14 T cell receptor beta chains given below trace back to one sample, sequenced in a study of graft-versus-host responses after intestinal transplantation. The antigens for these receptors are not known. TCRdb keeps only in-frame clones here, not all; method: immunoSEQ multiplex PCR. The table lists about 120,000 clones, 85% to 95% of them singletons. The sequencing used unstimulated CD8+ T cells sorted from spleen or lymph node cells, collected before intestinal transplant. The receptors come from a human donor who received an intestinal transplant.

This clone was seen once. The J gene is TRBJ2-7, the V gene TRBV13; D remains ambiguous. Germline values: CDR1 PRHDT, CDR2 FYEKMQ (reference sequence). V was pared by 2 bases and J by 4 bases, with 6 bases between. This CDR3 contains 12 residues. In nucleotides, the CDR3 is TGTGCCAGCAGCTTAACCCCATACGAGCAGTACTTC. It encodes CASSLTPYEQYF. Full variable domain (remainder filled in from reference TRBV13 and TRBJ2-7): AAGVIQSPRHLIKEKRETATLKCYPIPRHDTVYWYQQGPGQDPQFLISFYEKMQSDKGSIPDRFSAQQFSDYHSELNMSSLELGDSALYFCASSLTPYEQYFGPGTRLTVT.

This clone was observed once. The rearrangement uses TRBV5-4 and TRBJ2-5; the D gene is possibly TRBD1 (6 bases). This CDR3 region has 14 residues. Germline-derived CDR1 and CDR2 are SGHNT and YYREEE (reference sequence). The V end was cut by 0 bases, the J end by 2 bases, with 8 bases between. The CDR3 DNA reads TGTGCCAGCAGCTTGGACGGGACACAAGAGACCCAGTACTTC. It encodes CASSLDGTQETQYF. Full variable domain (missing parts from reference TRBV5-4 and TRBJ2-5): ETGVTQSPTHLIKTRGQQVTLRCSSQSGHNTVSWYQQALGQGPQFIFQYYREEENGRGNFPPRFSGLQFPNYSSELNVNALELDDSALYLCASSLDGTQETQYFGPGTRLLVL.

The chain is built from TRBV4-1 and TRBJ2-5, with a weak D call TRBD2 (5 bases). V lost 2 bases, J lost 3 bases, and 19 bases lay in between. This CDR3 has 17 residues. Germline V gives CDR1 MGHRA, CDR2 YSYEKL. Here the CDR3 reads CASSQKNPTSLKETQYF. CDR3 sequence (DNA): TGCGCCAGCAGCCAAAAGAACCCAACTAGTTTGAAAGAGACCCAGTACTTC.

CDR3 in amino acids: CASSENEGYEQYF. As DNA, the CDR3 is TGTGCCAGCAGTGAAAACGAAGGCTACGAGCAGTACTTC. The chain carries TRBV6-1 and TRBJ2-7; D is unclear. V was cut by 2 bases and J by 3 bases, with 8 bases left in between. This CDR3 region has 13 residues. Germline loops: CDR1 MNHNS, CDR2 SASEGT.

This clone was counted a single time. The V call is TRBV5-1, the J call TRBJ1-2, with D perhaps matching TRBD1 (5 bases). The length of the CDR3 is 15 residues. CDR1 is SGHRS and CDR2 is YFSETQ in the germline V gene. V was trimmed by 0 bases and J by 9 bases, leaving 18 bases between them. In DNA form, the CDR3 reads TGCGCCAGCAGCTTGGGATCCAGGGCAATTGATAGCTACACCTTC. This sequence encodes CASSLGSRAIDSYTF. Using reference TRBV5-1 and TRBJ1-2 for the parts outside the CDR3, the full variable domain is KAGVTQTPRYLIKTRGQQVTLSCSPISGHRSVSWYQQTPGQGLQFLFEYFSETQRNKGNFPGRFSGRQFSNSRSEMNVSTLELGDSALYLCASSLGSRAIDSYTFGSGTRLTVV.

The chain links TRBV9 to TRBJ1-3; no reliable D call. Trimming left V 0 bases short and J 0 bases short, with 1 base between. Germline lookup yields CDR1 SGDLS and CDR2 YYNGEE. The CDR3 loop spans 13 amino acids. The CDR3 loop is CASSVASGNTIYF. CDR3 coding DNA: TGTGCCAGCAGCGTAGCCTCTGGAAACACCATATATTTT.

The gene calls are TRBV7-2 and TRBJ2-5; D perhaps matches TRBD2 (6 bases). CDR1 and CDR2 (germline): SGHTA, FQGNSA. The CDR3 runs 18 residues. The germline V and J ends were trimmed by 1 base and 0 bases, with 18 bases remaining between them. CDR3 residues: CASSLEGPMAGYQETQYF. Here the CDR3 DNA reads TGTGCCAGCAGCTTAGAGGGTCCAATGGCGGGGTACCAAGAGACCCAGTACTTC.

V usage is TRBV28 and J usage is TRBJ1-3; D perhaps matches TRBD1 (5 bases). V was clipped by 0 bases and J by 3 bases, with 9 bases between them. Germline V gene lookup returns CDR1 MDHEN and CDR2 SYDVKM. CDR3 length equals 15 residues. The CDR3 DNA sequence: TGTGCCAGCAGTTTATGGGGGCTGAATGGAAACACCATATATTTT. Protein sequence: CASSLWGLNGNTIYF.

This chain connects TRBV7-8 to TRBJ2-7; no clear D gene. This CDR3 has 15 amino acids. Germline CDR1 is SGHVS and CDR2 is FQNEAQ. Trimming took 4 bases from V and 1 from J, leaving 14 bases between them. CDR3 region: CASSSSGKSSYEQYF. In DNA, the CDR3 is TGTGCCAGCAGCTCGTCAGGTAAATCGTCCTACGAGCAGTACTTC.

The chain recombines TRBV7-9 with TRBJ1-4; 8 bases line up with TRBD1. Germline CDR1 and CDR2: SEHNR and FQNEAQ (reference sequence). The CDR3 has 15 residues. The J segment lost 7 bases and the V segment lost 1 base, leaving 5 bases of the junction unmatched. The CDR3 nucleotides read TGTGCCAGCAGCTTAGGGGACAGGAATCCTGAAAAACTGTTTTTT. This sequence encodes CASSLGDRNPEKLFF.

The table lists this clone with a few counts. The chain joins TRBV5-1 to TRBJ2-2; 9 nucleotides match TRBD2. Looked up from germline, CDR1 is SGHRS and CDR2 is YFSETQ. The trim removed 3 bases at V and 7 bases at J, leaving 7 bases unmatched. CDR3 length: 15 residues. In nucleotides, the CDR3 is TGCGCCAGCAGCTCTATAGCGGGAGAGGGCGGGGAGCTGTTTTTT. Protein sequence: CASSSIAGEGGELFF.

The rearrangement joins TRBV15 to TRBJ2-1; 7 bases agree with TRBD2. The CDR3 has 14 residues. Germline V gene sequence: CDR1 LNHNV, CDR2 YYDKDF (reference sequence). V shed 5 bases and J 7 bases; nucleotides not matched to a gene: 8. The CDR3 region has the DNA TGTGCCACCAGCGGTACCGGGACTACTAATGAGCAGTTCTTC. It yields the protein CATSGTGTTNEQFF.

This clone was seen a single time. The CDR3 DNA is TGTGCCAGCAGCTTATCTTTTCAAGCTTTCTTT. This gives the protein CASSLSFQAFF. The chain combines TRBV11-2 with TRBJ1-1; D not certain. Trimming stripped 2 bases from V and 9 bases from J, with 7 bases between. The CDR3 runs to 11 residues. Per germline, CDR1 SGHAT and CDR2 FQNNGV.

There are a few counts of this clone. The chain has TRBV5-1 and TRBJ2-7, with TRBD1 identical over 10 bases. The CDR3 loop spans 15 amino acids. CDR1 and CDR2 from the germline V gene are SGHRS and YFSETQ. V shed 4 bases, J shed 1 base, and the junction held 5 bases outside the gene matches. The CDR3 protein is CASSLPGQGSYEQYF. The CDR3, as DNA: TGCGCCAGCAGCCTACCGGGACAGGGGTCCTACGAGCAGTACTTC.